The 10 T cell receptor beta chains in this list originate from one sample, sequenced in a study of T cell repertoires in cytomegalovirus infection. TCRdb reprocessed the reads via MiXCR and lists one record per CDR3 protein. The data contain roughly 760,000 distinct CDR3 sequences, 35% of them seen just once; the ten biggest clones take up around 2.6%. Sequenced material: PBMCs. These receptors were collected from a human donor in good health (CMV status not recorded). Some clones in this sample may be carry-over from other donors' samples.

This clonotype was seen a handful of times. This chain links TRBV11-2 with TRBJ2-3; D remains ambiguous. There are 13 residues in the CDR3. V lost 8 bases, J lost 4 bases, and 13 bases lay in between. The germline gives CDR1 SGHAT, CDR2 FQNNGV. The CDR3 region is CASGGEVADTQYF. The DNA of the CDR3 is TGTGCCAGCGGTGGAGAAGTAGCAGATACGCAGTATTTT.

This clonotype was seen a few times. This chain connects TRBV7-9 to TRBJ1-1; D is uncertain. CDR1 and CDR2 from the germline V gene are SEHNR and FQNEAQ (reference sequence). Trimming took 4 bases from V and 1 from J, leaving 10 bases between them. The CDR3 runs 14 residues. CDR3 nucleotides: TGTGCCAGCAGCTCTCTCGAGGGGAACACTGAAGCTTTCTTT. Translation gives CASSSLEGNTEAFF. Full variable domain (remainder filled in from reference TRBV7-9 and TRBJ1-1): DTGVSQNPRHKITKRGQNVTFRCDPISEHNRLYWYRQTLGQGPEFLTYFQNEAQLEKSRLLSDRFSAERPKGSFSTLEIQRTEQGDSAMYLCASSSLEGNTEAFFGQGTRLTVV.

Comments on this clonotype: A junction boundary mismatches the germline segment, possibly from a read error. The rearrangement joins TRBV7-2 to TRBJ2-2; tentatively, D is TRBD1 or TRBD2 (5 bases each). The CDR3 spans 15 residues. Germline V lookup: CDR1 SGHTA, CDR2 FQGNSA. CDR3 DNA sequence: TGTTACAGCAGCTCCAATTTGGGGGTTACCGGGGAGCTTTTTTTT. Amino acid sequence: CYSSSNLGVTGELFF.

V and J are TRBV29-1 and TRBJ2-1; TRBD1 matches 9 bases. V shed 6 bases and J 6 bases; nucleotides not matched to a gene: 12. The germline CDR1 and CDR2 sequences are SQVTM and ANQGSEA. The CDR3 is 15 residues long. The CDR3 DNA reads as TGCAGCGTCCAAAAAGCCGGGACAGGGCTCAATGAGCAGTTCTTC. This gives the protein CSVQKAGTGLNEQFF.

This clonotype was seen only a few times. DNA of the CDR3: TGTGCCAGCAGTCTGTTTGGGCAGGGAGCAGATACGCAGTATTTT. Protein: CASSLFGQGADTQYF. The V gene is TRBV6-1, the J gene TRBJ2-3; the D call may be TRBD1 or TRBD2 (5 bases each). Germline V gives CDR1 MNHNS, CDR2 SASEGT. V lost 5 bases, J lost 4 bases, and 16 bases lay in between. This CDR3 is 15 amino acids long.

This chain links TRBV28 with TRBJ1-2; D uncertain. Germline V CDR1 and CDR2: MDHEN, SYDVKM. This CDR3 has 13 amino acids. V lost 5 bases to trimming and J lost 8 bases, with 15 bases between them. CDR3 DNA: TGTGCCAGCAGTCCGACTCCGGTGGGAGGCTACACCTTC. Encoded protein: CASSPTPVGGYTF.

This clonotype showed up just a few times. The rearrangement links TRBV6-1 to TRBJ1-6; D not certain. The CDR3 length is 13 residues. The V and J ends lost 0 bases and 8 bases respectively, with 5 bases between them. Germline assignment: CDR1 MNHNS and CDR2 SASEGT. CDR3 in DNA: TGTGCCAGCAGTGAAGCTCCGCATTCACCCCTCCACTTT. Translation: CASSEAPHSPLHF.

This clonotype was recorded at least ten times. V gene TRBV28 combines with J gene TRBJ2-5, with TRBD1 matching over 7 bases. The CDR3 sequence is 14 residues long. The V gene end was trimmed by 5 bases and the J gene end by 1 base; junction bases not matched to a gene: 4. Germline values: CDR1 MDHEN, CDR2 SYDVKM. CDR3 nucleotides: TGTGCCAGCAGTCGGGACAGCTTCCAAGAGACCCAGTACTTC. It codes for CASSRDSFQETQYF.

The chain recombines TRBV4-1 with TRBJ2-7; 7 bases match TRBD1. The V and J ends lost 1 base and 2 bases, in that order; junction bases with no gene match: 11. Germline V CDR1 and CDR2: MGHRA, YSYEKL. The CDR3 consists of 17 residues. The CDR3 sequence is CASSQVSGTVLTYEQYF. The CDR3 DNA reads TGCGCCAGCAGCCAAGTATCTGGGACAGTGCTAACCTACGAGCAGTACTTC.

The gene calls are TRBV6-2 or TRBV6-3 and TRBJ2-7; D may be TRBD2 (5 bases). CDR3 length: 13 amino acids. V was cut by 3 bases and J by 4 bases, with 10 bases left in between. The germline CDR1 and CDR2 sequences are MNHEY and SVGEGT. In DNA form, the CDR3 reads TGTGCCAGCAGTTATGGGCGGGCGTACGAGCAGTACTTC. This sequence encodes CASSYGRAYEQYF.